A selection of T cell receptor beta chains follows, all from one sample in a study of T cell responses to AZD1222 COVID-19 vaccine. The assay was immunoSEQ multiplex PCR, and TCRdb's table has in-frame clones only and misses some. The data show roughly 160,000 clones, 70% to 90% seen once. The specimen was peripheral blood, collected 28 days after the second AZD1222 dose. All receptors derive from an adult who received the AZD1222 COVID-19 vaccine. The CDR3 runs from the conserved cysteine through the conserved F or W. D genes are given only for firm matches. The listing skips clone size in some rows; elsewhere it reads once, few, many or a size class.

V	size	J	D	DNA	CDR3
TRBV16	few	TRBJ2-7	TRBD1	TGTGCCAGCAGTCTTCCCGCAGGGGGCTACGAGCAGTACTTC	CASSLPAGGYEQYF
TRBV5-1	.	TRBJ1-2	.	TGCGCCAGCAGCTTGGCCCTGGGAAGCTATGGCTACACCTTC	CASSLALGSYGYTF
TRBV20-1	.	TRBJ2-5	.	TGCAGTGCTAGTTGGACAAACCAAGAGACCCAGTACTTC	CSASWTNQETQYF
TRBV7-9	once	TRBJ2-2	.	TGTGCCAGCACCCTGGGACAAGCGAACACCGGGGAGCTGTTTTTT	CASTLGQANTGELFF
TRBV7-9	.	TRBJ2-7	TRBD2	TGTGCCAGCAGCCGACCGGGACTAGATCCGGGCGAGCAGTACTTC	CASSRPGLDPGEQYF
TRBV10-2	.	TRBJ2-7	TRBD2	TGCGCCAGCAGTCGAGTACCTAGCGGGGGCGCCGAGCAGTACTTC	CASSRVPSGGAEQYF
TRBV18	.	TRBJ1-2	TRBD1	TGTGCCAGCTCACCTAGACAGGGAGAGTTTAACTATGGCTACACCTTC	CASSPRQGEFNYGYTF
TRBV3-1/TRBV3-2	.	TRBJ2-7	.	TGTGCCAGCAGTACCCTACGGGGGCAGGAGCAGTACTTC	CASSTLRGQEQYF
TRBV2	.	TRBJ1-1	.	TGTGCCAGCAGTACCGGGGGCCGGGGCACTGAAGCTTTCTTT	CASSTGGRGTEAFF
TRBV6-5	.	TRBJ1-4	.	TGTGCCAGCAGTTACTCTGGCGGTACAGGGCGGGAAAAACTGTTTTTT	CASSYSGGTGREKLFF
TRBV6-2/TRBV6-3	.	TRBJ2-4	.	TGTGCCAGCAGTTTCCGGGGGTTAGCCAAAAACATTCAGTACTTC	CASSFRGLAKNIQYF
TRBV19	few	TRBJ1-5	TRBD1	TGTGCCAGTAGCCCGGACAGGGTGAGCAATCAGCCCCAGCATTTT	CASSPDRVSNQPQHF
TRBV6-2/TRBV6-3	.	TRBJ1-1	.	TGTGCCAGCAGTCACCCAGACAGTAACACTGAAGCTTTCTTT	CASSHPDSNTEAFF
TRBV5-1	.	TRBJ1-3	.	TGCGCCAGCAGCTTGTCTGGGGTCTCGAGTAACCGAAACACCATATATTTT	CASSLSGVSSNRNTIYF